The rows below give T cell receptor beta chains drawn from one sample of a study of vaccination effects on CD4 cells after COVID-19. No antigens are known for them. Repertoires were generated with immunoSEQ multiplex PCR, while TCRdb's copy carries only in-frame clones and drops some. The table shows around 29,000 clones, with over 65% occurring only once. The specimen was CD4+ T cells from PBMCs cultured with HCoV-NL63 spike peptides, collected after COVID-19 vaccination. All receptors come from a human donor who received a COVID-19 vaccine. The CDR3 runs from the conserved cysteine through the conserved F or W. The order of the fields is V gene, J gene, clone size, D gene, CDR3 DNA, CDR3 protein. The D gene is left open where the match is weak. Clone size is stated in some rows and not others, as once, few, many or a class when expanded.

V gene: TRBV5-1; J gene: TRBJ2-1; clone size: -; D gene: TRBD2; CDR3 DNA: TGCGCCAGCAGCTACCGTAGCGGGAGGGGGTCCTACAATGAGCAGTTCTTC; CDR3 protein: CASSYRSGRGSYNEQFF
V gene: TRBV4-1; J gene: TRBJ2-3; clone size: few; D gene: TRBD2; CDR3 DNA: TGCGCCAGCAGCCAAAGGATTTCAGCGGGGGGAGTGGATACGCAGTATTTT; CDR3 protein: CASSQRISAGGVDTQYF
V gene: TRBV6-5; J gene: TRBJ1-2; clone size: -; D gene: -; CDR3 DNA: TGTGCCAGCAGCATAAGACTGCGGGGCTATGGCTACACCTTC; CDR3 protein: CASSIRLRGYGYTF
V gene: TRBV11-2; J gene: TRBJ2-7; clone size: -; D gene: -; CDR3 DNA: TGTGCCAGCAGCTACGATCTACAGGGAGTCTTTTACGAGCAGTACTTC; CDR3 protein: CASSYDLQGVFYEQYF
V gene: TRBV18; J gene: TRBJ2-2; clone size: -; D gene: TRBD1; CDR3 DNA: TGTGCCGTCCCCGGGACAGGCAACACCGGGGAGCTGTTTTTT; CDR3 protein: CAVPGTGNTGELFF
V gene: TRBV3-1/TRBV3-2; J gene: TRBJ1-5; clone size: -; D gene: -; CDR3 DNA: TGTGCCAGCGGGGGAAGTCAGCCCCAGCATTTT; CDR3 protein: CASGGSQPQHF
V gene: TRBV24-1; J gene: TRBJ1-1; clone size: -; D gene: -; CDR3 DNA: TGTGCCACCCGTATGGGGGCGAACACTGAAGCTTTCTTT; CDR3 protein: CATRMGANTEAFF
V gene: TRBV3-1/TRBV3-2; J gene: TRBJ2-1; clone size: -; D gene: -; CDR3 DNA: TGTGCCAGCAACCCGGGGCAGGCAGGCTGGGATGAGCAGTTCTTC; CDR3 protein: CASNPGQAGWDEQFF
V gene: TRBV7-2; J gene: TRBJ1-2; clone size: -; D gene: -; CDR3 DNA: TGTGCCAGCAGCCCGCCGGGACGGCTAAAGCGTGGCTACACCTTC; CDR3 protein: CASSPPGRLKRGYTF
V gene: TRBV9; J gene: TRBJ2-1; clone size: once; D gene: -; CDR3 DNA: TGTGCCAGCAGCAAGGGGGGCGGGAGAGGAGTTAGCTCCTACAATGAGCAGTTCTTC; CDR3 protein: CASSKGGGRGVSSYNEQFF
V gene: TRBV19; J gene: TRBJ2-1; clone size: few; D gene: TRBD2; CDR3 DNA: TGTGCCAGTAGGGGACTAGCGCACTCCTACAATGAGCAGTTCTTC; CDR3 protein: CASRGLAHSYNEQFF
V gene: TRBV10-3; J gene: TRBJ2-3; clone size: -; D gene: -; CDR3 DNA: TGTGCCATCAACTCTCCCACAGATACGCAGTATTTT; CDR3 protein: CAINSPTDTQYF
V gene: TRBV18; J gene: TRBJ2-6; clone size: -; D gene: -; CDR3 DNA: TGTGCCAGCTCACGGGGCCTTGGCGCAGGGGAAATCTCTGGGGCCAACGTCCTGACTTTC; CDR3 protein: CASSRGLGAGEISGANVLTF
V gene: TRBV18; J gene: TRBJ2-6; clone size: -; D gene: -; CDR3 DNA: TGTGCCAGCTCACTCCCTCCTGGGGCCAACGTCCTGACTTTC; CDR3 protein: CASSLPPGANVLTF
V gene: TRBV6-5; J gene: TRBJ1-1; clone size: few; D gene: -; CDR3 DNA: TGTGCCAGCCGACGACAGCAGAACACTGAAGCTTTCTTT; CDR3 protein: CASRRQQNTEAFF
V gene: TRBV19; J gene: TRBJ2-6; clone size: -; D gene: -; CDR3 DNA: TGTGCCAGTAGTATCCGCGGGACAGGGGCCAACGTCCTGACTTTC; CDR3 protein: CASSIRGTGANVLTF
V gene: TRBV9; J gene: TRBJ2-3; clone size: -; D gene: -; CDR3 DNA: TGTGCCAGCAGCCCCCACGGAGACACAGATACGCAGTATTTT; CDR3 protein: CASSPHGDTDTQYF
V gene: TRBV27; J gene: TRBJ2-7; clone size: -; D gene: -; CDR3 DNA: TGTGCCAGCTCCGGGGTGGTTGATGTCGAGCAGTACTTC; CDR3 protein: CASSGVVDVEQYF
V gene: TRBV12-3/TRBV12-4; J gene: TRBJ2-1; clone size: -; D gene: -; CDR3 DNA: TGTGCCAGCAGTTCTAAGAGGGATGAGCAGTTCTTC; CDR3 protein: CASSSKRDEQFF
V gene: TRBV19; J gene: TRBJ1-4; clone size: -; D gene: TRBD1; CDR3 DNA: TGTGCCAGTAGAAATGGACAGGGCCCTAATGAAAAACTGTTTTTT; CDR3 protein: CASRNGQGPNEKLFF
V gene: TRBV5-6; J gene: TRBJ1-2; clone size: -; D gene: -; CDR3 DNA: TGTGCCAGCAGGTCGACAGGTTCCTATGGCTACACCTTC; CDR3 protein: CASRSTGSYGYTF
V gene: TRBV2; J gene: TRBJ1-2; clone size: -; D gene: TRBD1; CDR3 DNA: TGTGCCAGCGGAGCCGAGGGACAGCAGGCGGGCTACACCTTC; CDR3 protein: CASGAEGQQAGYTF
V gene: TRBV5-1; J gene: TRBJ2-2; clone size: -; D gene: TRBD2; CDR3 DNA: TGCGCCAGCAGTCCTGGGGTAGCGGGAGCGACCGGGGAGCTGTTTTTT; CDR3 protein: CASSPGVAGATGELFF
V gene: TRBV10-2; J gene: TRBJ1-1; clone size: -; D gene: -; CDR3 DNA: TGCGCCAGCAGTGTGAGGGTGGCATCGGGGCAGATCACTGAAGCTTTCTTT; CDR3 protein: CASSVRVASGQITEAFF
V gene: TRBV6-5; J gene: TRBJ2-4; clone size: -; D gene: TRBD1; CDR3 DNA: TGTGCCAGCAGTTACTCTGGGACAGGACAAAACATTCAGTACTTC; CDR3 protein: CASSYSGTGQNIQYF
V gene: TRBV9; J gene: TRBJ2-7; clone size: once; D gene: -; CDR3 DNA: TGTGCCAGCAGCGAGACGACAGGCACCTACGAGCAGTACTTC; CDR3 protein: CASSETTGTYEQYF
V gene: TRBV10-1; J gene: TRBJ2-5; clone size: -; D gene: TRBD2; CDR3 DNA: TGCGCCAGCAGTGATCGGGCGGGAGAGAAAGAGACCCAGTACTTC; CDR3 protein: CASSDRAGEKETQYF
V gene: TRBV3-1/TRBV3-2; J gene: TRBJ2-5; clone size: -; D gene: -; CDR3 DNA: TGTGCCAGCAGCTTTCCGGGACGACAAGAGACCCAGTACTTC; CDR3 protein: CASSFPGRQETQYF
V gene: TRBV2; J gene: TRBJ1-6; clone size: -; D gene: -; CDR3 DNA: TGTGCCAGCAGGGACACTATTATTTCACCCCTCCACTTT; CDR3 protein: CASRDTIISPLHF
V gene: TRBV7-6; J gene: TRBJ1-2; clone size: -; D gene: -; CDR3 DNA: TGTGCCAGCAGCTGGGCCTCGCGGGGGCAGGGCGAGAATGGCTACACCTTC; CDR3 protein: CASSWASRGQGENGYTF
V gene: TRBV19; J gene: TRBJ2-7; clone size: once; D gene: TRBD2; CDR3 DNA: TGTGCCAGTAGTATGGGAGGGACTAGCGGGAACTACGAGCAGTACTTC; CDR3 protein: CASSMGGTSGNYEQYF
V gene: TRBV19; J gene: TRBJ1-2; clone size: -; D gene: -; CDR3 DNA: TGTGCCAGTAGTATAACGCAGGTGCCCTATGGCTACACCTTC; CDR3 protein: CASSITQVPYGYTF
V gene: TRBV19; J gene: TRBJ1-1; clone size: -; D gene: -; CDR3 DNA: TGTGCCAGTAGGATGGATGGGATTCAGAACACTGAAGCTTTCTTT; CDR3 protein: CASRMDGIQNTEAFF
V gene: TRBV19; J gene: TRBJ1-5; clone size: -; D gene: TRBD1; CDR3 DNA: TGTGCCAGTAGCCCCCAAGAGGGGGCAGGGCAGCCCCAGCATTTT; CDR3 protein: CASSPQEGAGQPQHF
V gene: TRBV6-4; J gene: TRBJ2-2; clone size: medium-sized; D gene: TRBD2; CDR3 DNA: TGTGCCAGCAAGACGCTAGCGGGAGACACCGGGGAGCTGTTTTTT; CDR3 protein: CASKTLAGDTGELFF
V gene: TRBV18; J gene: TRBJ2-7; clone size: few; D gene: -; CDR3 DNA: TGTGCCAGCTCACCATTCCGGGACAACGAGCAGTACTTC; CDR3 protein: CASSPFRDNEQYF
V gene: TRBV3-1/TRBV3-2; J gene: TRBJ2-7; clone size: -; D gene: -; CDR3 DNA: TGTGCCAGCAGCCAACTCCTCGGAGAAAAGTACGAGCAGTACTTC; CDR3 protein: CASSQLLGEKYEQYF
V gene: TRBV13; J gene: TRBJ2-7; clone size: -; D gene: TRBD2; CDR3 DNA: TGTGCCAGCAGCCGGCGGACTAGCGGGGGGTACGAGCAGTACTTC; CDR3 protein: CASSRRTSGGYEQYF
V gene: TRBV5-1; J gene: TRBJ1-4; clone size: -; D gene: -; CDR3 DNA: TGCGCCAGCAGCTTGGGGGGACTGGGTGCAACTAATGAAAAACTGTTTTTT; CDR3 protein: CASSLGGLGATNEKLFF
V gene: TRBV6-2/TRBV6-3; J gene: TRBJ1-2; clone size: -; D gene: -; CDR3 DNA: TGTGCCAGCAGTCGCACCCAGAGGATGACTAACTATGGCTACACCTTC; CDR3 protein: CASSRTQRMTNYGYTF
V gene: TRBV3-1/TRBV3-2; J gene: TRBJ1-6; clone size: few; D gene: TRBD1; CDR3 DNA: TGTGCCAGCAGCCAAGTTACAGGGGGCCAATCACCCCTCCACTTT; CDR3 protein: CASSQVTGGQSPLHF
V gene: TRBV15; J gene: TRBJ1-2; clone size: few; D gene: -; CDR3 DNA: TGTGCCACCAGCAGAGATCTGGGGATCTATGGCTACACCTTC; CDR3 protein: CATSRDLGIYGYTF
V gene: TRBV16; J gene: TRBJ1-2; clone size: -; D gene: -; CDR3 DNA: TGTGCCAGCAGCCAATTAGGGGAGGCAAACTATGGCTACACCTTC; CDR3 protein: CASSQLGEANYGYTF
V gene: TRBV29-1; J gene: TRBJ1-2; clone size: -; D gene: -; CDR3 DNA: TGCAGCGTTCTTCATCGCGCCCAGGTAGGCGGCTACACCTTC; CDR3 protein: CSVLHRAQVGGYTF
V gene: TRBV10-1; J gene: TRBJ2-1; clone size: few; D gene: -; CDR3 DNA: TGCGCCAGCAGTGAGTCGGAACGGGGTAGGGATGAGCAGTTCTTC; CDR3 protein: CASSESERGRDEQFF
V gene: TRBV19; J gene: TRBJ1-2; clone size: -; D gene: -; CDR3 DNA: TGTGCCAGTAGTATAGATACCAGGTCGATCTATGGCTACACCTTC; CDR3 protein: CASSIDTRSIYGYTF
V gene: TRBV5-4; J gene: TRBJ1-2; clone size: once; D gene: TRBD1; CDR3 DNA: TGTGCCAGCAGCTCGCGGGGACAGGGTAGGGTCTATGGCTACACCTTC; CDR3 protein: CASSSRGQGRVYGYTF
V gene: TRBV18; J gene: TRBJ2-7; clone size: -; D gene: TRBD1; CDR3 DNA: TGTGCCAGCTCCCCGGGACAGGCTTTCTACGAGCAGTACTTC; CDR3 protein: CASSPGQAFYEQYF
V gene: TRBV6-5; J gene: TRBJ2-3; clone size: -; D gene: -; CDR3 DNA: TGTGCCAGCAGTATCCGATCGGGGACAGATACGCAGTATTTT; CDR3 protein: CASSIRSGTDTQYF
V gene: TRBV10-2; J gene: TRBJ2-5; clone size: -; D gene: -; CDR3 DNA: TGCGCCAGCAGTGATCAGACAGACTTATGGGAGACCCAGTACTTC; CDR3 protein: CASSDQTDLWETQYF
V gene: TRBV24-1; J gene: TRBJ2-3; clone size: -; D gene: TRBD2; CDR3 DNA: TGTGCCACCAGTGCCCGTGGGGGGAGGGAGGTGGAAGATACGCAGTATTTT; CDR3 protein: CATSARGGREVEDTQYF
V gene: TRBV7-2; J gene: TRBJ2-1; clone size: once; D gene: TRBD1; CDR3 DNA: TGTGCCAGCAGCAGAGAGGTGCAGGGGGCTGGTGAGCAGTTCTTC; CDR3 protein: CASSREVQGAGEQFF
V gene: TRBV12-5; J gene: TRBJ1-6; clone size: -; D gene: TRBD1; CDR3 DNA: TGTGCTAGTGGTTGGACAGGATGGGTCGTCTCGGATAATTCACCCCTCCACTTT; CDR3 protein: CASGWTGWVVSDNSPLHF
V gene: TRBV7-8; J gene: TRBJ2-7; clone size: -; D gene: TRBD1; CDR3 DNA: TGTGCCAGCAGCTCACGAGGACAGGGCGCTTCCTACGAGCAGTACTTC; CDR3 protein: CASSSRGQGASYEQYF
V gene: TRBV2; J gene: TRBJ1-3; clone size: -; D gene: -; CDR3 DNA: TGTGCCAGCAGCGACCAGACAGCCATCTCTGGAAACACCATATATTTT; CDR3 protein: CASSDQTAISGNTIYF
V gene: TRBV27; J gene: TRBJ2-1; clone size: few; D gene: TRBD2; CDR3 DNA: TGTGCCAGCAGGACTAGCGGGATTTTTCATGAGCAGTTCTTC; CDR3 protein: CASRTSGIFHEQFF
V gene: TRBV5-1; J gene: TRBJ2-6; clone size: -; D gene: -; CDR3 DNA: TGCGCCAGCAGCTTGGAACCCCCAGACTCTGGGGCCAACGTCCTGACTTTC; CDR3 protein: CASSLEPPDSGANVLTF
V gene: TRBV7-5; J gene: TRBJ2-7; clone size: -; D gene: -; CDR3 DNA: TGTGCCAGAAGCTCCCAGTTTGCCGCCCCCAACGAGCAGTACTTC; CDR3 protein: CARSSQFAAPNEQYF
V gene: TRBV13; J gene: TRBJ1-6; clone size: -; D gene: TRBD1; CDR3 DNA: TGTGCCAGCAGCTCCGACAGGGGCAATTCACCCCTCCACTTT; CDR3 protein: CASSSDRGNSPLHF
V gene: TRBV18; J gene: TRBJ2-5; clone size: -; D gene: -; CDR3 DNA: TGTGCCAGCTCACCCGGAGGGGGAGCGCGAGAGACCCAGTACTTC; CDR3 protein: CASSPGGGARETQYF